The T cell receptor (beta chain) described here comes from a study of beta chain features in type 1 diabetes. Expressed TCRB transcripts got sequenced, as all isolated RNA was reverse transcribed. Sequenced by immunoSEQ multiplex PCR; TCRdb stores in-frame clones only, minus some. The repertoire holds 310,000 or so clones, with roughly 8% as singletons. At least ten counts were recorded for this clone. Germline assignment: CDR1 SGDLS and CDR2 YYNGEE. CDR3 length: 14 amino acids. V was pared by 2 bases and J by 3 bases, with 4 bases of the junction left unmatched. The TCR originated in a woman younger than 30 in good health. Sequenced: central memory CD4+ T cells from blood. The rearrangement joins TRBV9 to TRBJ2-7; 8 nucleotides line up with TRBD1. The CDR3 loop reads CASSVQGAGYEQYF. CDR3 nucleotides: TGTGCCAGCAGCGTTCAGGGGGCGGGCTACGAGCAGTACTTC.